The 23 T cell receptor beta chains listed next were all sequenced from one sample in a study of shared clonotypes between healthy human individuals. Sequenced by immunoSEQ multiplex PCR; TCRdb stores in-frame clones only, minus some. The data contain about 2.1 million clones, roughly 91% of them seen just once; the ten biggest clones take up about 1.8%. CD8 cells regarded as naive lacked CD45RO, were positively chosen for CCR7, and omitted terminally differentiated effector memory CD45RA+ cells. Sequenced input: naive CD8+ T cells from PBMCs. The receptors derive from a man between 18 and 35 years old in good health. Some clones in this sample may be carry-over from other donors' samples.

V and J are TRBV21-1 and TRBJ1-4. TRBV21-1 is flagged as a pseudogene. The CDR3 is 15 residues long. In DNA form, the CDR3 reads TGTGCCAGCAGCAAACCCCACGCAACTAATGAAAAACTGTTTTTT. This translates into CASSKPHATNEKLFF.

This chain uses TRBV9 with TRBJ2-3, with a tentative D call TRBD2 (5 bases). CDR1 SGDLS and CDR2 YYNGEE come from the germline V gene. Trimming pared 4 bases from V and 3 bases from J, leaving 15 bases between. This CDR3 region has 15 residues. The CDR3 loop reads CASSPPGSGTDTQYF. The CDR3 DNA is TGTGCCAGCAGCCCCCCCGGCAGCGGAACAGATACGCAGTATTTT.

The J gene is TRBJ2-7, the V gene TRBV25-1, with D maybe TRBD2 (5 bases). Looked up from germline, CDR1 is MGHDK and CDR2 is SYGVNS. V lost 2 bases and J lost 5, with 13 bases in between. The CDR3 loop spans 14 amino acids. CDR3 DNA sequence: TGTGCCAGCAGTGAAAGAGGGTTTAGTAACGAGCAGTACTTC. Residues: CASSERGFSNEQYF.

V gene TRBV29-1 combines with J gene TRBJ2-3; either TRBD1 or TRBD2 may fit D (5 bases each). This CDR3 has 17 amino acids. Germline lookup yields CDR1 SQVTM and CDR2 ANQGSEA. V was pared by 2 bases and J by 2 bases, with 20 bases between. In nucleotides, the CDR3 is TGCAGCGTTGAATCGTACGGGAAGGGGTCGGTCACAGATACGCAGTATTTT. It translates to CSVESYGKGSVTDTQYF.

J is TRBJ1-5 and V is TRBV7-9, with a tentative D call TRBD1 (6 bases). CDR1 and CDR2 (germline): SEHNR, FQNEAQ (reference sequence). The V end was cut by 4 bases, the J end by 3 bases, with 7 bases between. The CDR3 is 13 residues long. CDR3: CASSWTANQPQHF. In DNA form, the CDR3 reads TGTGCCAGCAGCTGGACAGCCAATCAGCCCCAGCATTTT.

DNA of the CDR3: TGTGCCAGCAGCCCCCGGGACTGGGAGCCCCAAGAGACCCAGTACTTC. Translated: CASSPRDWEPQETQYF. The rearrangement joins TRBV7-9 to TRBJ2-5, with D possibly TRBD2 on 6 matching bases. V was cut by 5 bases and J by 1 base, with 17 bases left in between. Germline V gene sequence: CDR1 SEHNR, CDR2 FQNEAQ (reference sequence). The CDR3 has 16 amino acids.

This chain connects TRBV7-8 to TRBJ2-3; unclear D gene. The CDR3 extends over 14 amino acids. Germline V gene sequence: CDR1 SGHVS, CDR2 FQNEAQ. Between the trimmed V and J ends, which lost 5 bases and 0 bases, there was a span of 9 bases. DNA for the CDR3: TGTGCCAGCAGCCTCCAGGAAAGCACAGATACGCAGTATTTT. Translation: CASSLQESTDTQYF.

The J gene is TRBJ2-7, the V gene TRBV2; TRBD2 might be the D (6 bases). Trimming stripped 6 bases from V and 6 bases from J, with 12 bases between. The CDR3 loop spans 12 amino acids. CDR1 and CDR2 (germline): SNHLY, FYNNEI. CDR3 nucleotides: TGTGCCAGCAGGGGGGGTATCCGCGAGCAGTACTTC. Protein: CASRGGIREQYF.

The chain is built from TRBV2 and TRBJ1-1, with D possibly matching TRBD1 (5 bases). Germline V CDR1 and CDR2: SNHLY, FYNNEI. Trimming shortened V by 2 bases and J by 0 bases, and 10 bases separated the two germline ends. This CDR3 is built from 15 residues. In nucleotides, the CDR3 is TGTGCCAGCAGTGAATGGCGGGGGATGAACACTGAAGCTTTCTTT. Translated, it gives CASSEWRGMNTEAFF. The full variable domain, rest sourced from reference TRBV2 and TRBJ1-1, is EPEVTQTPSHQVTQMGQEVILRCVPISNHLYFYWYRQILGQKVEFLVSFYNNEISEKSEIFDDQFSVERPDGSNFTLKIRSTKLEDSAMYFCASSEWRGMNTEAFFGQGTRLTVV.

The chain uses TRBV7-9 and TRBJ2-7; 7 bases line up with TRBD1. Germline values: CDR1 SEHNR, CDR2 FQNEAQ (reference sequence). The CDR3 has 14 amino acids. V lost 4 bases and J lost 0; bases outside the gene matches: 3. CDR3 in DNA: TGTGCCAGCAGCTCCGACAGGGTCTCCTACGAGCAGTACTTC. Protein sequence: CASSSDRVSYEQYF.

This sequence joins TRBV2 and TRBJ2-7; 9 bases align to TRBD2. J was trimmed by 1 base and V by 4 bases; bases with no gene match: 5. This CDR3 is built from 15 residues. Germline CDR1 SNHLY, CDR2 FYNNEI. Here the CDR3 reads CASSVDSGGSYEQYF. In nucleotides, the CDR3 is TGTGCCAGCAGTGTGGATAGCGGGGGATCCTACGAGCAGTACTTC.

This clone was recorded once. The rearrangement joins TRBV5-1 to TRBJ2-2; 7 bases line up with TRBD1. The V segment lost 0 bases and the J segment 3 bases; nucleotides outside the gene matches: 5. CDR3 length: 16 amino acids. CDR1 and CDR2 from the germline V gene are SGHRS and YFSETQ. The CDR3 bases are TGCGCCAGCAGCTTGGCCGGGACAGTGTACACCGGGGAGCTGTTTTTT. It encodes CASSLAGTVYTGELFF.

The CDR3 sequence: CASSFNSGPYNEQFF. The CDR3 DNA is TGTGCCAGCAGCTTTAATAGCGGGCCCTACAATGAGCAGTTCTTC. V gene TRBV11-3 combines with J gene TRBJ2-1; 7 nucleotides agree with TRBD2. The germline V gene has CDR1 SGHNT and CDR2 YENEEA. Trimming at V came to 3 bases and at J to 2 bases, leaving 4 bases not matched to a gene. The CDR3 is made up of 15 amino acids.

The CDR3 loop reads CASSQEPGFNTGELFF. DNA of the CDR3: TGCGCCAGCAGCCAAGAACCGGGGTTTAACACCGGGGAGCTGTTTTTT. The chain uses TRBV4-3 and TRBJ2-2; D may be TRBD2 (5 bases). The germline V gene encodes CDR1 LGHNA and CDR2 YSLEER. Trimming left V 0 bases short and J 2 bases short, with 10 bases between. CDR3 size: 16 residues.

V gene TRBV7-9 combines with J gene TRBJ2-6; tentative D call: TRBD2 (6 bases). Germline V gene data show CDR1 as SEHNR and CDR2 as FQNEAQ (reference sequence). V lost 7 bases to trimming and J lost 0 bases, with 16 bases between them. This CDR3 contains 17 residues. As DNA, the CDR3 is TGTGCCAGCATCCCTCGCGGGATCCCCTCTGGGGCCAACGTCCTGACTTTC. Its translation is CASIPRGIPSGANVLTF.

This chain links TRBV13 with TRBJ1-2, with 11 bases aligning to TRBD1. V gave up 0 bases and J gave up 8 bases; unmatched junction bases: 2. The CDR3 consists of 14 residues. In germline, CDR1 is PRHDT, CDR2 FYEKMQ (reference sequence). Written as DNA, the CDR3 is TGTGCCAGCAGCTTAGGGGGACAGGGGGACGGCTACACCTTC. Translation: CASSLGGQGDGYTF. Complete variable domain (other parts from reference TRBV13 and TRBJ1-2): AAGVIQSPRHLIKEKRETATLKCYPIPRHDTVYWYQQGPGQDPQFLISFYEKMQSDKGSIPDRFSAQQFSDYHSELNMSSLELGDSALYFCASSLGGQGDGYTFGSGTRLTVV.

The gene calls are TRBV19 and TRBJ2-7, with 8 bases identical to TRBD1. From germline, CDR1 is LNHDA and CDR2 SQIVND (reference sequence). V was clipped by 7 bases and J by 0 bases; unmatched bases: 11. The CDR3 is made up of 16 amino acids. The CDR3 sequence is CASTLGGQGDSYEQYF. The CDR3 DNA sequence: TGTGCCAGTACCCTGGGCGGACAGGGCGACTCCTACGAGCAGTACTTC. Full variable domain (remainder filled in from reference TRBV19 and TRBJ2-7): DGGITQSPKYLFRKEGQNVTLSCEQNLNHDAMYWYRQDPGQGLRLIYYSQIVNDFQKGDIAEGYSVSREKKESFPLTVTSAQKNPTAFYLCASTLGGQGDSYEQYFGPGTRLTVT.

This clone appeared once. V usage is TRBV4-3 and J usage is TRBJ2-5, with D unresolved. The V gene's germline CDR1 is LGHNA and CDR2 YSLEER. The CDR3 sequence is 13 residues long. V gave up 1 base and J gave up 5 bases, with 8 bases separating them. The CDR3 DNA follows: TGCGCCAGCAGCCAAGGGGTCTTGGAGACCCAGTACTTC. It is translated as CASSQGVLETQYF.

Of note for this clone: Other DNA sequences within the sample encode an identical CDR3. The chain carries TRBV5-6 and TRBJ2-7, with a possible D match to TRBD2 (6 bases). Germline CDR1 is SGHDT and CDR2 is YYEEEE. V lost 2 bases to trimming and J lost 4 bases, with 7 bases between them. CDR3 length: 12 amino acids. The CDR3 DNA sequence: TGTGCCAGCAGCTTTGGGACTTACGAGCAGTACTTC. Translated, it gives CASSFGTYEQYF.

This chain links TRBV30 with TRBJ2-7, with TRBD2 as a possible D gene (5 bases). The V gene lost 2 bases and the J gene lost 0 bases, with 14 bases spanning the gap. Germline V gene data show CDR1 as GTSNPN and CDR2 as SVGIG (reference sequence). CDR3 length: 15 residues. The CDR3 is CAWSTDSRSSYEQYF. The CDR3 DNA is TGTGCCTGGAGTACGGACTCCAGGAGCTCCTACGAGCAGTACTTC. Full variable domain (missing parts from reference TRBV30 and TRBJ2-7): SQTIHQWPATLVQPVGSPLSLECTVEGTSNPNLYWYRQAAGRGLQLLFYSVGIGQISSEVPQNLSASRPQDRQFILSSKKLLLSDSGFYLCAWSTDSRSSYEQYFGPGTRLTVT.

The gene calls are TRBV4-1 and TRBJ2-1, with TRBD2 identical over 10 bases. The J segment lost 6 bases and the V segment lost 1 base, leaving 12 bases of the junction unmatched. CDR1 and CDR2 (germline): MGHRA, YSYEKL. The CDR3 sequence is 18 residues long. CDR3 in DNA: TGCGCCAGCAGCCAAGTCGGGAGAAGCGGGAGGGTGGGCAATGAGCAGTTCTTC. Translating gives CASSQVGRSGRVGNEQFF.

This clone was picked up one time. The V gene is TRBV5-1, the J gene TRBJ2-7, with TRBD1 as a possible D gene (6 bases). CDR3 size: 15 residues. Trimming removed 0 bases from V and 3 bases from J, with 13 bases in between. Looked up from germline, CDR1 is SGHRS and CDR2 is YFSETQ. CDR3 DNA sequence: TGCGCCAGCAGCTTGGGCTGGCAGGGGAACTACGAGCAGTACTTC. It yields the protein CASSLGWQGNYEQYF.

The rearrangement uses TRBV11-2 and TRBJ2-1; possibly TRBD1 or TRBD2 for D (5 bases each). The CDR3 loop spans 12 amino acids. Germline-derived CDR1 and CDR2 are SGHAT and FQNNGV. The V gene lost 6 bases and the J gene lost 6 bases, with 9 bases spanning the gap. CDR3 protein: CASRGTSNEQFF. For the CDR3, the DNA is TGTGCCAGCAGGGGGACGAGCAATGAGCAGTTCTTC.